A selection of T cell receptor beta chains follows, all from one sample in a study of regulatory T cells in long-lasting Graves disease. TCRdb recomputed calls from the multiplex PCR reads with MiXCR, one row per CDR3 protein. The top ten clones hold about two fifths of a sample with 600,000 to 850,000 distinct CDR3 sequences, about 30% of them seen once. The specimen comprised peripheral blood mononuclear cells (PBMCs), sampled when the disease was refractory, from a patient treated with antithyroid drugs. Receptor source: a female donor with Graves disease. Both conserved end residues are part of each CDR3. D genes are given only for firm matches. Not every row has a clone size; where given, it reads once, few, many or a size class.

d_gene: -
j_gene: TRBJ1-2
v_gene: TRBV6-9
abundance: -
CDR3nt: TGTGCCAGCAGTTCAACCCCTACCCGAGGGGGGCGAAGTGGCTACACCTTC
CDR3aa: CASSSTPTRGGRSGYTF

d_gene: -
j_gene: TRBJ2-7
v_gene: TRBV5-1
abundance: -
CDR3nt: TGCGCCAGCAGCTTCGGCGGGAATGTAAACCACGAGCAGTACTTC
CDR3aa: CASSFGGNVNHEQYF

d_gene: TRBD2
j_gene: TRBJ2-7
v_gene: TRBV20-1
abundance: -
CDR3nt: TGCAGTGCTAGAGTTTATAGCGGGAGAACTTTGTACGAGCAGTACTTC
CDR3aa: CSARVYSGRTLYEQYF

d_gene: -
j_gene: TRBJ1-5
v_gene: TRBV20-1
abundance: -
CDR3nt: TGCAGTGCTAGAGATTTCCCGGAGGCTGGAGCCCAGCATTTT
CDR3aa: CSARDFPEAGAQHF

d_gene: -
j_gene: TRBJ1-2
v_gene: TRBV28
abundance: -
CDR3nt: TGTGCCAGCACCCCCGGGCCGGTAGGTGGCTACACCTTC
CDR3aa: CASTPGPVGGYTF

d_gene: TRBD1
j_gene: TRBJ1-2
v_gene: TRBV29-1
abundance: -
CDR3nt: TGCAGCGTCCCGGGACAGGGGGGGAGAGGCTATGGCTACACCTTC
CDR3aa: CSVPGQGGRGYGYTF

d_gene: -
j_gene: TRBJ1-6
v_gene: TRBV27
abundance: few
CDR3nt: TGTGCCAGCAGTTTAGCAGGGTTCGGTAATTCACCCCTCCACTTT
CDR3aa: CASSLAGFGNSPLHF

d_gene: -
j_gene: TRBJ1-1
v_gene: TRBV30
abundance: -
CDR3nt: TGTGCCTGGAGCCCGCTGGATTACACTGAAGCTTTCTTT
CDR3aa: CAWSPLDYTEAFF

d_gene: -
j_gene: TRBJ1-4
v_gene: TRBV11-1
abundance: many
CDR3nt: TGTGCCAGCAGCTTACCAACAGGACCAACTAATGAAAAACTGTTTTTT
CDR3aa: CASSLPTGPTNEKLFF

d_gene: TRBD1
j_gene: TRBJ1-5
v_gene: TRBV28
abundance: many
CDR3nt: TGTGCCAGCAGCGGACAGGGGCCGGTGGAGCTTAGCAATCAGCCCCAGCATTTT
CDR3aa: CASSGQGPVELSNQPQHF

d_gene: -
j_gene: TRBJ1-2
v_gene: TRBV5-6
abundance: many
CDR3nt: TGTGCCAGCGGAGGGTTTAACTATGGCTACACCTTC
CDR3aa: CASGGFNYGYTF

d_gene: -
j_gene: TRBJ1-1
v_gene: TRBV6-1
abundance: many
CDR3nt: TGTGCCAGCAGTGACAGGGCCCGGGAAGCTTTCTTT
CDR3aa: CASSDRAREAFF

d_gene: -
j_gene: TRBJ1-6
v_gene: TRBV14
abundance: few
CDR3nt: TGTGCCAGCAGCCAAGATTACTTAGGGGTAAATTCACCCCTCCACTTT
CDR3aa: CASSQDYLGVNSPLHF

d_gene: TRBD1
j_gene: TRBJ1-4
v_gene: TRBV5-6
abundance: -
CDR3nt: TGTGCCAGCAGCTTGGGATTGGGACAGGATAATGAAAAACTGTTTTTT
CDR3aa: CASSLGLGQDNEKLFF

d_gene: TRBD1
j_gene: TRBJ2-1
v_gene: TRBV30
abundance: -
CDR3nt: TGTGCCTGGAGTGTAATGGGGACAGAGCTACACAATGAGCAGTTCTTC
CDR3aa: CAWSVMGTELHNEQFF

d_gene: -
j_gene: TRBJ2-5
v_gene: TRBV29-1
abundance: -
CDR3nt: TGCAGCTCCAGGGGATTAGGCGATGCCCAGTACTTC
CDR3aa: CSSRGLGDAQYF

d_gene: -
j_gene: TRBJ2-2
v_gene: TRBV3-1
abundance: few
CDR3nt: TGTGCCAGCAGACTAAGGAGCGGGCAAGTTACCGGGGAGCTGTTTTTT
CDR3aa: CASRLRSGQVTGELFF

d_gene: -
j_gene: TRBJ1-1
v_gene: TRBV18
abundance: -
CDR3nt: TGTGCCAGCTCTCGGACGCCCGGGGCTGAAGCTTTCTTT
CDR3aa: CASSRTPGAEAFF

d_gene: -
j_gene: TRBJ1-2
v_gene: TRBV12-3/TRBV12-4
abundance: -
CDR3nt: TGTGCCAGCAGTCCCCGGCGGCCCTTCTATGGCTACACCTTC
CDR3aa: CASSPRRPFYGYTF

d_gene: -
j_gene: TRBJ1-2
v_gene: TRBV7-9
abundance: -
CDR3nt: TGTGCCAGCAGCCCGTCCAGGGGCATTGTGGAAGGCTACACCTTC
CDR3aa: CASSPSRGIVEGYTF

d_gene: -
j_gene: TRBJ1-6
v_gene: TRBV19
abundance: -
CDR3nt: TGTGCCAGTACCCTCTCGCCAGGGGCAGGTTCACCCCTCCACTTT
CDR3aa: CASTLSPGAGSPLHF

d_gene: -
j_gene: TRBJ2-5
v_gene: TRBV5-5
abundance: -
CDR3nt: TGTGCCAGCAGCTTGGCCCCAAGCGGCCGGGGGGAGACCCAGTACTTC
CDR3aa: CASSLAPSGRGETQYF

d_gene: TRBD1
j_gene: TRBJ1-2
v_gene: TRBV19
abundance: -
CDR3nt: TGTGCCAGTAATGGGAGACAGGGCACCGGCTACACCTTC
CDR3aa: CASNGRQGTGYTF

d_gene: -
j_gene: TRBJ2-7
v_gene: TRBV12-3/TRBV12-4
abundance: few
CDR3nt: TGTGCCAGCAGAAGAGGGAGCTACGACGAGCAGTACTTC
CDR3aa: CASRRGSYDEQYF

d_gene: -
j_gene: TRBJ2-2
v_gene: TRBV19
abundance: -
CDR3nt: TGTGCCAGTAGTATGATCAGGACAACGAACACCGGGGAGCTGTTTTTT
CDR3aa: CASSMIRTTNTGELFF

d_gene: TRBD2
j_gene: TRBJ2-7
v_gene: TRBV15
abundance: few
CDR3nt: TGTGCCACCAGCAGAGTTCGAGGCGGGAGGGGTTCTTTGGACGAGCAGTACTTC
CDR3aa: CATSRVRGGRGSLDEQYF

d_gene: -
j_gene: TRBJ1-2
v_gene: TRBV28
abundance: many
CDR3nt: TGTGCCAGCAGCACGCCAATTTTAGTAAGCACCTTC
CDR3aa: CASSTPILVSTF

d_gene: -
j_gene: TRBJ1-4
v_gene: TRBV30
abundance: few
CDR3nt: TGTGCCTGGACATCAGAGGGAGCCCAAAATGAAAAACTGTTTTTT
CDR3aa: CAWTSEGAQNEKLFF

d_gene: -
j_gene: TRBJ2-6
v_gene: TRBV6-5
abundance: few
CDR3nt: TGTGCCAGCAGTTACAGGGGACTTTTGGCCACCTCTGGGGCCAACGTCCTGACTTTC
CDR3aa: CASSYRGLLATSGANVLTF

d_gene: TRBD2
j_gene: TRBJ2-7
v_gene: TRBV20-1
abundance: -
CDR3nt: TGCAGTGCTCCTCCTTTAGCGGGAGGGGTTGGGGAGCAGTACTTC
CDR3aa: CSAPPLAGGVGEQYF

d_gene: -
j_gene: TRBJ1-5
v_gene: TRBV20-1
abundance: -
CDR3nt: TGCAGTGCTAGCAGGCAGCCCCAGCATTTT
CDR3aa: CSASRQPQHF

d_gene: -
j_gene: TRBJ1-2
v_gene: TRBV6-9
abundance: -
CDR3nt: TGTGCCAGCAGTTACGCGGCCGGGGACTGGGTGCCTGGCTACACCTTC
CDR3aa: CASSYAAGDWVPGYTF

d_gene: -
j_gene: TRBJ2-5
v_gene: TRBV6-2/TRBV6-3
abundance: few
CDR3nt: TGTGCCAGCAGTTACAAACTTACAGGGGCGGGGGAGACCCAGTACTTC
CDR3aa: CASSYKLTGAGETQYF

d_gene: -
j_gene: TRBJ1-5
v_gene: TRBV11-2
abundance: many
CDR3nt: TGTGCCAGCAGCGTAGCGGGGGGGGTCGGTCAGCCCCAGCATTTT
CDR3aa: CASSVAGGVGQPQHF

d_gene: -
j_gene: TRBJ1-1
v_gene: TRBV11-1
abundance: -
CDR3nt: TGTGCCAGCAGCTTTATCGCCCGTAGTGAAGCTTTCTTT
CDR3aa: CASSFIARSEAFF

d_gene: TRBD2
j_gene: TRBJ2-1
v_gene: TRBV11-2
abundance: once
CDR3nt: TGTGCCAGCAGCTCCTGGACTAGCGGGAGTGGGCACAATGAGCAGTTCTTC
CDR3aa: CASSSWTSGSGHNEQFF

d_gene: TRBD1
j_gene: TRBJ1-4
v_gene: TRBV28
abundance: -
CDR3nt: TGTGCCAGCAGCACTTATGGGACAGGTTTAAATGAAAAACTGTTTTTT
CDR3aa: CASSTYGTGLNEKLFF